This TCR beta chain was observed in a study of early T cells in non-severe SARS-CoV-2 infection. At the level of the study: The study sequenced bulk RNA from unsorted whole blood, with chains unpaired.

The protocol attached unique molecular identifiers to individual cDNA molecules. Each CDR3 protein gets one entry after TCRdb re-called the 5' RACE reads with MiXCR. Of approximately 30,000 distinct CDR3 sequences listed, roughly 5.7% were seen once; the top ten hold about a fifth. Study-level findings and limits: Reliance on VDJdb matching favored anti-spike CD8 responses; private and CD4 specificities were missed.

On this clonotype itself: Its antigen is not known.

The length of the CDR3 is 15 residues. The V gene end was trimmed by 5 bases and the J gene end by 5 bases; junction bases not matched to a gene: 7. CDR1 LGHDT and CDR2 YNNKEL come from the germline V gene (reference sequence). The sequenced material came from whole blood. The sequence was collected from an adult who was a healthcare worker with PCR-confirmed SARS-CoV-2 infection or an uninfected control (not recorded which). The J gene is TRBJ2-4, the V gene TRBV3-1; 9 nucleotides match TRBD2. The CDR3 region has the DNA TGTGCCAGCAGCAACAACCGACTAGCGGAAAACATTCAGTACTTC. It translates to CASSNNRLAENIQYF.